This section outlines one T cell receptor beta chain sequence together with its context. Its antigen remains unidentified. This entry is derived from a study of vaccination and CD4 T cells after COVID-19. Overall study context: As their vaccination, participants received two doses of either BNT162b2 or mRNA-1273 vaccine. The authors exposed cells to overlapping spike peptides derived from SARS-CoV-2, HCoV-NL63, HCoV-OC43 and HCoV-229E. Study outcomes and limitations: SARS-CoV-2-reactive clonotypes rose nonsignificantly, with the median going from around 20 to 38. The study found that a median about 87% of reactive clones in convalescent patients appeared only post-vaccination.

Oncomine TCR Beta short-read sequencing was applied to DNA from cultured CD4+ T cells. TCRdb re-called the PCR reads through MiXCR, storing one row per CDR3 protein. The repertoire has 2,000 to 2,500 distinct CDR3 sequences, 60% of them found once; the top ten carry about 78%. Stated treatment: approximately nine-day PBMC culture with coronavirus spike peptide pools or control peptides (ViraFEST assay). CD4+ T cells of the unexposed donor were collected before the COVID-19 pandemic (2011-2018). The clonotype comes from a human donor in good health. The sequenced material came from CD4+ T cells from blood, cultured in vitro.

The CDR3 coding sequence is TGTGCCAGTAGTATTCTCGACAGGGGACATACGCAGTATTTT. It is translated as CASSILDRGHTQYF. This sequence joins TRBV19 and TRBJ2-3; TRBD1 matches 8 bases. The trim removed 3 bases at V and 7 bases at J, leaving 6 bases unmatched. In germline, CDR1 is LNHDA, CDR2 SQIVND (reference sequence). CDR3 size: 14 residues.